This T cell receptor beta chain was found in a study of CD8+ T cells in alopecia areata. Treatment denoted: oral pan-JAK inhibitor, 5-10 mg twice daily. After isolation, RNA underwent reverse transcription to generate cDNA as the sequencing template. Assay: immunoSEQ multiplex PCR; the TCRdb copy retains only in-frame clones and omits some. The table includes approximately 210,000 clones, roughly 60% detected once. Trimming shortened V by 0 bases and J by 4 bases, and 9 bases separated the two germline ends. The length of the CDR3 is 14 residues. Germline CDR1 and CDR2: SGHVS and FQNEAQ. The TCR was taken from a human donor with alopecia areata. V gene TRBV7-8 combines with J gene TRBJ2-5, with D perhaps given as TRBD1 or TRBD2 (5 bases each). Sequencing used CD4+ T cells sorted from blood, obtained around week 49, from a patient treated with tofacitinib. This CDR3 reads CASSLAWGRETQYF. The CDR3 region has the DNA TGTGCCAGCAGCTTAGCATGGGGGAGAGAGACCCAGTACTTC.